The source of this T cell receptor (beta chain) is a study of cytomegalovirus exposure and HLA in healthy donors. The CDR3 sequence is 16 residues long. V dropped 1 base and J dropped 2; count of bases not matched to a gene: 5. CDR1 and CDR2 from the germline V gene are GTSNPN and SVGIG (reference sequence). 13 Jbeta primers and 60 Vbeta primers were used for the PCR. Method: immunoSEQ multiplex PCR; TCRdb's copy keeps in-frame clones and lacks some. The sample records some 200,000 clones, 70% to 80% being singletons. Input material: PBMCs. The rearrangement joins TRBV30 to TRBJ2-3; TRBD1 agrees at 11 bases. This clonotype was obtained from a young woman in good health and CMV-seronegative. The CDR3 DNA reads as TGTGCCTGGAGTGCGAGGGACAGGGGGAACACAGATACGCAGTATTTT. Encoded protein: CAWSARDRGNTDTQYF.